This T cell receptor (beta chain) was identified during a study of T cells in localized non-small cell lung cancer (dated by TCRdb to between 2020 and 2021). In terms of the full investigation: The study examined T cell repertoires in roughly 240 patients with early-stage NSCLC and compared tumors with uninvolved tumor-adjacent lungs. All 250 or so NSCLC patients in the cohort were treatment-naive and had localized lung tumors that were resected. Of the NSCLC patients, 120 to 150 were male and around 99 were female, and the mean age was about 69 years. What the study reported, not specific to this receptor: Because multi-region sequencing of the tumors was not done, intratumor heterogeneity could not be ruled out. The highest T cell clonality was observed in uninvolved tumor-adjacent lung, where clonality exceeded that of tumor, suggesting that antigenic responses were more focused in uninvolved tumor-adjacent lung. Higher blood T cell density associated with longer overall survival, while higher adjacent-lung clonality associated with shorter survival. Because the study design was exploratory, TCR variables were selected using unadjusted p-values without false-discovery rate correction. A median of about 53 of the top 100 tumor clones were detected in paired uninvolved adjacent lung, and some 29 of these tumor clones were also found among the top 100 clones of the paired uninvolved adjacent lung.

The immunoSEQ Assay was used to sequence TCR beta CDR3 regions from DNA. The published analysis was carried out like this. To compute T cell density, TCR beta template counts were normalized to usable DNA, which was estimated by amplifying housekeeping genes. The preseqR package was used to estimate richness by extrapolating to 400,000 templates for PBMC samples and to 120,000 templates for tissue samples. Clonality was defined by subtracting Pielou's evenness from one. Tissue-enriched TCRs were identified through differential abundance testing performed on productive amino-acid clonotypes, with a minimum total count of 5 and an alpha of 0.1. The Jaccard Index and the Morisita Overlap Index were used to measure repertoire overlap between compartments. TCR beta CDR3s were clustered by GLIPH together with public tetramer-defined viral CDR3s, and at least three viral sequences plus V-gene enrichment were required for viral motifs. The source is immuneACCESS, and TCRdb retained only in-frame sequences with V and J called. Part of the clones is not carried over; for the studies checked, unresolved V genes explain less than half of this, and the remainder is unexplained. V and J calls plus clone size are reproduced from that table; the DNA served to infer D and trimming. The sample table holds some 41,000 clones, of which around nine tenths were seen once. Roughly a tenth of the sample is taken by the ten largest.

For this clone: Its cognate antigen has yet to be identified. No much larger clonotype is one base removed from it; base qualities were not supplied.

At diagnosis, tumor, uninvolved tumor-adjacent lung and peripheral blood were collected and then preserved as a mix of FFPE and fresh-frozen material. For TCR repertoire profiling, the blood samples were analyzed as peripheral blood mononuclear cells. The germline V gene encodes CDR1 SGDLS and CDR2 YYNGEE. Taken from cysteine to phenylalanine, the CDR3 has 15 residues. Kept here is only the CDR3 DNA, which spans 45 bases and is read in frame from base 1. At the junction V is shortened by 4 bases and J by 4 bases; bases outside the gene matches: 7. The sample here was PBMCs, taken before any cancer treatment. Recombination connected TRBV9 to TRBJ2-2; TRBD1 lines up with 7 middle nucleotides. This receptor was obtained from a woman aged 35 to 70 with stage II lung adenocarcinoma. The sequence in DNA is TGTGCCAGCAGCCCCGGGACAGTGGGCACCGGGGAGCTGTTTTTT. Translated, this gives CASSPGTVGTGELFF.